This T cell receptor beta chain was sequenced for a study of shared clonotypes between healthy human individuals. The germline gives CDR1 LNHDA, CDR2 SQIVND (reference sequence). The CDR3 consists of 16 residues. V lost 4 bases to trimming and J lost 3 bases, with 15 bases between them. Assay execution took place at the deep level. About 30,000 T cell genomes, or approximately 190 ng DNA, went into the sorted-subset replicate PCRs. Clones were read by immunoSEQ multiplex PCR, and TCRdb kept only the in-frame ones, dropping some. The profile shows hundreds of thousands of clones, over 75% of them singletons.

The J gene is TRBJ2-2, the V gene TRBV19, with D tentatively TRBD1 (6 bases). This clonotype was sampled from a man aged 18 to 29 in good health. The specimen sequenced was memory CD8+ T cells sorted from blood. Subset specified: CD45RO+ cells pooled with CCR7-negative TemRA cells. DNA of the CDR3: TGTGCCAGTAGTACAGCCTGGACAGATTACACCGGGGAGCTGTTTTTT. Its protein product is CASSTAWTDYTGELFF.